What follows are 32 T cell receptor beta chains derived from one specimen sequenced in a study of graft-versus-host responses after intestinal transplantation. Processing of graft tissue released intraepithelial and lamina propria lymphocytes. Sequenced by immunoSEQ multiplex PCR; TCRdb stores in-frame clones only, minus some. The table shows about 29,000 clones, with around 83% occurring only once. The source was ileum tissue, collected 98 days after intestinal transplantation. The receptors shown here come from a human patient who received an intestinal transplant, so some T cells may come from the graft donor.

The V gene is TRBV19, the J gene TRBJ2-2; no definite D call. Between the trimmed V and J ends, which lost 9 bases and 3 bases, there was a span of 5 bases. The CDR3 sequence is 11 residues long. CDR1 is LNHDA, CDR2 SQIVND, per germline (reference sequence). CDR3 bases: TGTGCCAGGAGATACACCGGGGAGCTGTTTTTT. It encodes CARRYTGELFF. Full variable domain (remainder filled in from reference TRBV19 and TRBJ2-2): DGGITQSPKYLFRKEGQNVTLSCEQNLNHDAMYWYRQDPGQGLRLIYYSQIVNDFQKGDIAEGYSVSREKKESFPLTVTSAQKNPTAFYLCARRYTGELFFGEGSRLTVL.

The chain links TRBV4-1 to TRBJ2-7; 7 nucleotides match TRBD1. Germline values: CDR1 MGHRA, CDR2 YSYEKL. The CDR3 loop spans 15 amino acids. V was pared by 0 bases and J by 7 bases, with 9 bases of the junction left unmatched. CDR3 sequence reads: CASSQEHTGVEEQYF. For the CDR3, the DNA is TGCGCCAGCAGCCAAGAGCACACAGGGGTAGAGGAGCAGTACTTC.

This sequence joins TRBV30 and TRBJ1-4, with D possibly being TRBD1 (6 bases). The germline CDR1 and CDR2 sequences are GTSNPN and SVGIG (reference sequence). The length of the CDR3 is 12 residues. The V and J ends lost 3 bases and 10 bases respectively, with 12 bases between them. The CDR3 protein is CAWRVDRLKLFF. CDR3 DNA: TGTGCCTGGAGGGTAGACAGGCTAAAACTGTTTTTT.

V gene TRBV4-1 combines with J gene TRBJ2-3; 8 nucleotides match TRBD2. The germline gives CDR1 MGHRA, CDR2 YSYEKL. V gave up 1 base and J gave up 2 bases; unmatched junction bases: 8. CDR3 length: 17 residues. For the CDR3, the DNA is TGCGCCAGCAGCCAAGTTTTGGCGGGGGGCCTCACAGATACGCAGTATTTT. It yields the protein CASSQVLAGGLTDTQYF.

This clone was seen only a few times. The CDR3 loop reads CASSQDLGRANSPLHF. In DNA form, the CDR3 reads TGCGCCAGCAGCCAAGATCTCGGCAGGGCGAATTCACCCCTCCACTTT. The rearrangement uses TRBV4-1 and TRBJ1-6; possibly TRBD1 for D (5 bases). The CDR3 sequence is 16 residues long. V lost 0 bases, J lost 7 bases, and 13 bases lay in between. The germline V gene encodes CDR1 MGHRA and CDR2 YSYEKL.

CDR3 DNA sequence: TGCAGCGTTGAATCGTCCGGCTTTGGGGGCTACACCTTC. Encoded protein: CSVESSGFGGYTF. V and J are TRBV29-1 and TRBJ1-2; no clear D gene. Trimming took 2 bases from V and 8 from J, leaving 15 bases between them. The CDR3 is 13 residues long. Germline CDR1 SQVTM, CDR2 ANQGSEA.

The rearrangement joins TRBV7-2 to TRBJ2-2; the D is unclear. The CDR3 consists of 15 residues. Trimming cost V 2 bases and J 5 bases, with 12 bases left between them. The V gene's germline CDR1 is SGHTA and CDR2 FQGNSA. This CDR3 is CASSLIEVETGELFF. CDR3 nucleotide sequence: TGTGCCAGCAGCTTAATTGAAGTAGAAACCGGGGAGCTGTTTTTT.

The chain has TRBV5-1 and TRBJ2-3, with TRBD1 as a possible D gene (5 bases). CDR1 is SGHRS and CDR2 is YFSETQ in the germline V gene. V lost 4 bases, J lost 3 bases, and 12 bases lay in between. There are 14 residues in the CDR3. The CDR3 is CASSPVQGTDTQYF. Written as DNA, the CDR3 is TGCGCCAGCAGCCCGGTTCAGGGAACAGATACGCAGTATTTT.

The rearrangement uses TRBV5-6 and TRBJ1-1, with 8 bases matching TRBD1. The CDR3 extends over 13 amino acids. After removal of 4 bases from V and 7 bases from J, the junction contained 6 bases not matched to a gene. Germline loops: CDR1 SGHDT, CDR2 YYEEEE. The CDR3 region has the DNA TGTGCCAGCAGCCTACAGGGGGAGAGTGAAGCTTTCTTT. Translated, it gives CASSLQGESEAFF.

This chain joins TRBV27 and TRBJ1-5; 8 nucleotides align to TRBD1. The CDR3 contains 15 residues. With V trimmed by 6 bases and J by 8 bases, 12 bases remained unmatched. Germline assignment: CDR1 MNHEY and CDR2 SMNVEV (reference sequence). CDR3 region: CASSPLQGASEPQHF. CDR3 DNA sequence: TGTGCCAGCAGCCCTCTTCAGGGGGCAAGTGAGCCCCAGCATTTT.

This sequence joins TRBV7-2 and TRBJ1-1, with TRBD1 matching 7 bases. With 8 bases clipped from V and 0 bases from J, the junction kept 3 bases outside the gene matches. Germline lookup yields CDR1 SGHTA and CDR2 FQGNSA. The CDR3 has 13 residues. The CDR3 nucleotides are TGTGCCAGCGGGGGACAGATGAACACTGAAGCTTTCTTT. Protein: CASGGQMNTEAFF.

The rearrangement links TRBV10-1 to TRBJ1-1; D remains ambiguous. CDR1 WNHNN and CDR2 SYGVQD come from the germline V gene (reference sequence). V was cut by 10 bases and J by 4 bases, with 19 bases left in between. The CDR3 runs to 14 residues. The CDR3 is CAKEGQTCCTEAFF. In DNA form, the CDR3 reads TGCGCCAAAGAGGGCCAGACTTGTTGCACTGAAGCTTTCTTT.

The V gene is TRBV5-1, the J gene TRBJ2-7, with D uncertain. The CDR3 runs to 16 residues. Germline V CDR1 and CDR2: SGHRS, YFSETQ. Trimming removed 3 bases at V and 5 bases at J, with 21 bases between. The CDR3 region is CASSWNKLLAVDEQYF. CDR3 in DNA: TGCGCCAGCAGCTGGAATAAATTACTTGCCGTGGACGAGCAGTACTTC.

Here the CDR3 DNA reads TGTGCCAGCAGCAGGGGGTTAGAGCAGTTCTTC. Translation: CASSRGLEQFF. The chain combines TRBV7-6 with TRBJ2-1; D is possibly TRBD1 (6 bases). CDR3 length: 11 residues. Trimming removed 5 bases from V and 10 bases from J, with 9 bases in between. Germline V gene lookup returns CDR1 SGHVS and CDR2 FNYEAQ.

J is TRBJ2-7 and V is TRBV27, with D perhaps matching TRBD1 (5 bases). From germline, CDR1 is MNHEY and CDR2 SMNVEV (reference sequence). The length of the CDR3 is 13 residues. Trimming stripped 2 bases from V and 4 bases from J, with 9 bases between. CDR3 sequence: CASSLVSGYEQYF. The CDR3 DNA reads TGTGCCAGCAGTTTAGTTTCAGGGTACGAGCAGTACTTC.

With regard to this clone: One end of the junction varies from germline; a read error may be responsible. At the DNA level, this CDR3 is encoded by other sequences in the same sample as well. The chain links TRBV5-6 to TRBJ2-1, with D unresolved. CDR3 length: 11 amino acids. Germline V lookup: CDR1 SGHDT, CDR2 YYEEEE. This chain's CDR3 is CASSSYNEQFF. CDR3 DNA: TGTGCCAGTAGCTCTTACAATGAGCAGTTCTTC.

This chain links TRBV4-1 with TRBJ2-1; 7 bases are shared with TRBD1. The CDR3 extends over 14 amino acids. Germline V gene data show CDR1 as MGHRA and CDR2 as YSYEKL. The V segment lost 4 bases and the J segment 0 bases; nucleotides outside the gene matches: 0. CDR3 nucleotides: TGCGCCAGCAGCCGGGACAGCTCCTACAATGAGCAGTTCTTC. It encodes CASSRDSSYNEQFF.

The rearrangement uses TRBV18 and TRBJ1-1; D is undetermined. Trimming removed 2 bases from V and 0 bases from J, with 10 bases in between. Germline V gene lookup returns CDR1 KGHSH and CDR2 LQKENI. CDR3 length: 15 amino acids. The DNA of the CDR3 is TGTGCCAGCTCACCAATGCAGGCGGTGAACACTGAAGCTTTCTTT. The encoded protein is CASSPMQAVNTEAFF.

This clone has only one observation. This sequence joins TRBV6-6 and TRBJ1-2; D might be TRBD1 (5 bases). With 8 bases removed from V and 3 bases from J, the gap between germline ends came to 13 bases. The germline gives CDR1 MNHNY, CDR2 SVGAGI (reference sequence). The CDR3 extends over 13 amino acids. The CDR3 region has the DNA TGTGCCAGCCTATCTTGGGGGGACTATGGCTACACCTTC. Translation gives CASLSWGDYGYTF.

This clone was observed a single time. This chain links TRBV30 with TRBJ1-2, with a weak D call TRBD1 (6 bases). V dropped 4 bases and J dropped 6 bases, with 18 bases sitting between them. The CDR3 covers 14 residues. Germline V gives CDR1 GTSNPN, CDR2 SVGIG (reference sequence). The DNA of the CDR3 is TGTGCCTGGACCCACAGGGCCCCAACGAATGGCTACACCTTC. This translates into CAWTHRAPTNGYTF.

This chain joins TRBV5-1 and TRBJ1-1, with D maybe TRBD1 (5 bases). This CDR3 region has 13 residues. Germline values: CDR1 SGHRS, CDR2 YFSETQ. With 2 bases removed from V and 2 bases from J, the gap between germline ends came to 7 bases. The CDR3 sequence is CASSLDSNTEAFF. The CDR3 DNA reads as TGCGCCAGCAGCTTAGACAGTAACACTGAAGCTTTCTTT. Variable domain in full (rest from reference TRBV5-1 and TRBJ1-1): KAGVTQTPRYLIKTRGQQVTLSCSPISGHRSVSWYQQTPGQGLQFLFEYFSETQRNKGNFPGRFSGRQFSNSRSEMNVSTLELGDSALYLCASSLDSNTEAFFGQGTRLTVV.

About this clone itself: The sample carries other DNA sequences with the same CDR3. The chain employs TRBV9 and TRBJ1-2; possibly TRBD1 for D (6 bases). Per germline, CDR1 SGDLS and CDR2 YYNGEE. The length of the CDR3 is 12 residues. The V and J ends lost 6 bases and 8 bases respectively, with 14 bases between them. The CDR3 is CASNRGAGGYTF. The CDR3 DNA reads TGTGCCAGCAATCGGGGGGCGGGGGGCTACACCTTC.

The CDR3 loop reads CASSPDSRTYADTQYF. DNA for the CDR3: TGTGCCAGCAGCCCCGATAGCAGGACGTACGCAGATACGCAGTATTTT. The chain joins TRBV5-4 to TRBJ2-3; D unresolved. Trimming shortened V by 4 bases and J by 4 bases, and 19 bases separated the two germline ends. The germline V gene encodes CDR1 SGHNT and CDR2 YYREEE (reference sequence). There are 16 residues in the CDR3. The whole variable domain, remainder taken from reference TRBV5-4 and TRBJ2-3, is ETGVTQSPTHLIKTRGQQVTLRCSSQSGHNTVSWYQQALGQGPQFIFQYYREEENGRGNFPPRFSGLQFPNYSSELNVNALELDDSALYLCASSPDSRTYADTQYFGPGTRLTVL.

This clone came up once. The rearrangement uses TRBV27 and TRBJ2-4; TRBD1 matches at 8 bases. Germline V CDR1 and CDR2: MNHEY, SMNVEV (reference sequence). The CDR3 has 14 residues. V dropped 4 bases and J dropped 8; count of bases not matched to a gene: 7. The CDR3 spells CASSSADREDIQYF. The DNA for the CDR3 is TGTGCCAGCAGTTCAGCGGACAGGGAAGACATTCAGTACTTC.

The V gene is TRBV28, the J gene TRBJ1-4, with 8 positions matching TRBD1. The length of the CDR3 is 15 residues. Germline V lookup: CDR1 MDHEN, CDR2 SYDVKM. The V segment lost 6 bases and the J segment 7 bases; nucleotides outside the gene matches: 10. CDR3: CASRGQVRWIEKLFF. The CDR3 DNA reads TGTGCCAGCAGGGGACAGGTCCGGTGGATTGAAAAACTGTTTTTT.

CDR3 protein: CASSPSGNTEAFF. The DNA of the CDR3 is TGTGCCAGCAGCCCGTCGGGGAACACTGAAGCTTTCTTT. This rearrangement joins TRBV5-5 to TRBJ1-1; D is undetermined. Trimming left V 4 bases short and J 1 base short, with 8 bases between. The germline V gene encodes CDR1 SGHKS and CDR2 YYEKEE (reference sequence). The CDR3 is 13 amino acids.

This chain joins TRBV4-1 and TRBJ1-2, with 8 bases aligning to TRBD1. J gave up 5 bases and V 1 base, and 9 bases lay outside the gene matches. The CDR3 is 16 residues long. Per germline, CDR1 MGHRA and CDR2 YSYEKL. CDR3 DNA sequence: TGCGCCAGCAGCCAAGGTAGACAGGGGCGGGGATATGGCTACACCTTC. This gives the protein CASSQGRQGRGYGYTF.

The rearrangement links TRBV7-2 to TRBJ1-1; tentatively, D is TRBD1 (6 bases). The length of the CDR3 is 15 residues. Germline values: CDR1 SGHTA, CDR2 FQGNSA. V was clipped by 10 bases and J by 0 bases, with 18 bases between them. CDR3: CAIRRGPLMNTEAFF. CDR3 in DNA: TGTGCCATCCGTCGGGGGCCACTCATGAACACTGAAGCTTTCTTT. The full variable domain, completed using reference TRBV7-2 and TRBJ1-1, is GAGVSQSPSNKVTEKGKDVELRCDPISGHTALYWYRQSLGQGLEFLIYFQGNSAPDKSGLPSDRFSAERTGGSVSTLTIQRTQQEDSAVYLCAIRRGPLMNTEAFFGQGTRLTVV.

This chain joins TRBV5-8 and TRBJ2-5; D not resolved. The CDR3 is made up of 12 amino acids. CDR1 and CDR2 (germline): SGHTS, YDEGEE. The V gene lost 1 base and the J gene lost 6 bases, with 7 bases spanning the gap. CDR3 nucleotide sequence: TGTGCCAGCAGCTTGTACAAAAAGACCCAGTACTTC. Encoded protein: CASSLYKKTQYF. The variable domain in full, with the rest retrieved from reference TRBV5-8 and TRBJ2-5, is EAGVTQSPTHLIKTRGQQATLRCSPISGHTSVYWYQQALGLGLQFLLWYDEGEERNRGNFPPRFSGRQFPNYSSELNVNALELEDSALYLCASSLYKKTQYFGPGTRLLVL.

J is TRBJ2-7 and V is TRBV9; possibly TRBD1 for D (6 bases). The CDR3 length is 15 residues. Germline V gene sequence: CDR1 SGDLS, CDR2 YYNGEE. V was cut by 0 bases and J by 3 bases, with 13 bases left in between. The DNA of the CDR3 is TGTGCCAGCAGCGTAGGATCAGGGGAAGTCTACGAGCAGTACTTC. Protein product: CASSVGSGEVYEQYF.

The chain uses TRBV7-9 and TRBJ2-5; 8 nucleotides line up with TRBD1. The J call could be wrong; TRBJ2-7 is a better fit for the DNA end. Germline V gene sequence: CDR1 SEHNR, CDR2 FQNEAQ (reference sequence). This CDR3 has 14 residues. This CDR3 is CASTLGQAFYEQYF. CDR3 in DNA: TGTGCCAGCACCCTGGGACAGGCGTTCTACGAGCAGTACTTC.

The V and J genes are TRBV7-9 and TRBJ1-1; no reliable D call. V was shortened by 6 bases and J by 1 base, with 6 bases between the two germline ends. Germline V gives CDR1 SEHNR, CDR2 FQNEAQ (reference sequence). CDR3 length: 12 residues. The CDR3 DNA is TGTGCCAGCAGTCCCTCGAACACTGAAGCTTTCTTT. This encodes CASSPSNTEAFF.